The clone carrying this TCR beta chain has a count of ten or more. The sample comes from a study of tumor-infiltrating lymphocytes in primary liver carcinoma. Without any cell sorting, about 19-31 mg of bulk tissue yielded co-extracted RNA and DNA. Chronic HBV infection was present in the patients, who were treatment-naive. Germline V gene data show CDR1 as MDHEN and CDR2 as SYDVKM. Trimming shortened V by 8 bases and J by 0 bases, and 14 bases separated the two germline ends. This CDR3 contains 15 residues. A constant-region primer primed TCR beta cDNA synthesis from 400 to 550 ng of total RNA. Amplification in three nested multiplex PCR rounds with slightly modified ARM-PCR gave rise to TCR beta libraries. A C-beta reverse primer was combined with TRBV1-TRBV30 forward primers in the first two PCR rounds, and each round had roughly 9 cycles. TCRdb reprocessed the multiplex PCR reads with MiXCR, giving one entry per CDR3 protein. The data contain 100,000 or so distinct CDR3 sequences, roughly 69% of them singletons.

The receptor comes from a woman aged 55-69 years with primary liver carcinoma and hepatitis B virus infection. This chain connects TRBV28 to TRBJ2-1, with D unclear. The sample taken for sequencing was liver tumor tissue from sampling region 5. The sample's subset: tumor region T5, tumor centre. In DNA, the CDR3 is TGTGCCAGCCGCTCAGACTCCTCCTCCTACAATGAGCAGTTCTTC. Residues: CASRSDSSSYNEQFF.